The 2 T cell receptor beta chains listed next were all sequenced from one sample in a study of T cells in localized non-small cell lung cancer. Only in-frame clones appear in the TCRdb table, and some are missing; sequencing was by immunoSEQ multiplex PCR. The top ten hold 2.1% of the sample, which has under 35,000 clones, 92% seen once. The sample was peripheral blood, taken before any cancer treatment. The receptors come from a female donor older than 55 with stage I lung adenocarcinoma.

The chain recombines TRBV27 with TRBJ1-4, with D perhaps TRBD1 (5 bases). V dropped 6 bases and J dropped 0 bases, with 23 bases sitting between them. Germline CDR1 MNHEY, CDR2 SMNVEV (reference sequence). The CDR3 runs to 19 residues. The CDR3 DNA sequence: TGTGCCAGCAGCGCTGGGGGAAGGTTCAAATTCACAACTAATGAAAAACTGTTTTTT. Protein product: CASSAGGRFKFTTNEKLFF.

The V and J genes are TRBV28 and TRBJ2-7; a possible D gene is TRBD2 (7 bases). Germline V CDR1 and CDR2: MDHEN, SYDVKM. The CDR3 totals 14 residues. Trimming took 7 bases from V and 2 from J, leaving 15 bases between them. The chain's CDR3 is CASNMGGLTYEQYF. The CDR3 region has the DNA TGTGCCAGCAACATGGGGGGGCTCACCTACGAGCAGTACTTC.